These T cell receptor beta chains were read from a single sample in a study of cytomegalovirus exposure and HLA in healthy donors. This table comes from immunoSEQ multiplex PCR, and its TCRdb copy is limited to in-frame clones, with some not included. The sample includes about 160,000 clones, roughly 82% of them seen just once. Sequenced: PBMCs. These receptors all come from a woman between 45 and 60 years old in good health and CMV-seropositive. Both conserved end residues are trimmed from each CDR3. A D gene is named only where the DNA matches it firmly. Clone size is given for some rows only: seen once, a few or many times, or a class if the clone is expanded.

cdr3_aa d_call v_call clone_size
ASSQRGREGQPQH NA TRBV4-1 NA
ATSRERGASYEQY NA TRBV15 NA
ASSLGGDTDTQY NA TRBV5-1 NA
ASNGGAGNTIY NA TRBV7-8 few
ASSRDRNTGELF TRBD1 TRBV10-2 NA
SVALEVRAF NA TRBV29-1 NA
ASRYDGGSYNEQF NA TRBV5-1 NA
ASSVAGTGGPYEQY TRBD1 TRBV9 NA
ASSIIGGAETQY TRBD2 TRBV7-9 few
SVEGTRYAETQY TRBD2 TRBV29-1 NA
ASSLMGRWETQY NA TRBV5-6 NA
ASTEQEGEQY NA TRBV5-6 few
ASTRLQGTYSNQPQH NA TRBV19 NA
ASSPQAFHYGYT NA TRBV4-1 few
ASSSDRNTIY NA TRBV6-6 NA
ASSPQGDRVAF TRBD1 TRBV18 NA
ASRVETGRTEAF TRBD1 TRBV5-1 NA
ASSLSGGGQETQY TRBD2 TRBV13 NA
ASRDRGQYSNQPQH TRBD1 TRBV27 few
ASRTGNTGELF NA TRBV6-6 NA